This is a list of T cell receptor beta chains from one sample in a study of T-cell reconstitution after alpha-beta-depleted transplantation in children. MiXCR, run by TCRdb on the PCR reads, gives a single entry per CDR3 protein. The sample yields approximately 200,000 distinct CDR3 sequences, just over 14% seen once. Sequenced material: PBMCs from the stem cell graft donor, taken from the stem cell graft. Source of these receptors: a human donor who donated a stem cell graft to a child with acute lymphoblastic leukemia. CDR3s include the opening cysteine and the closing phenylalanine or tryptophan. A D gene is named only where the DNA matches it firmly. Size values are once, few and many counts, or a class for expanded clones, and some rows have none.

j_call v_call d_call clone_size cdr3_nt cdr3_aa
TRBJ2-7 TRBV27 TRBD2 many TGTGCCAGCAGTCGCATTGGGACTAGCCAGTACGAGCAGTACTTC CASSRIGTSQYEQYF
TRBJ1-6 TRBV20-1 - many TGCAGTGCTAGAGATCCTATCGTCACCTATAATTCACCCCTCCACTTT CSARDPIVTYNSPLHF
TRBJ1-2 TRBV6-5 - - TGTGCCAGCAGTTACTACCGGGGCTCTAACTATGGCTACACCTTC CASSYYRGSNYGYTF
TRBJ2-1 TRBV6-6 TRBD2 many TGTGCCAGCAGTTACCCAGCGGGAGGGCCGACCAACAATGAGCAGTTCTTC CASSYPAGGPTNNEQFF
TRBJ2-7 TRBV29-1 - many TGCAGCGGGACGACAGACCACTACGAGCAGTACTTC CSGTTDHYEQYF
TRBJ2-1 TRBV29-1 TRBD2 many TGCAGCGCCGGATTTCTAGCGGGAGACGGAGATGAGCAGTTCTTC CSAGFLAGDGDEQFF
TRBJ2-7 TRBV12-3/TRBV12-4 - - TGTGCCAGCAGAAGCGGACAGATATACGAGCAGTACTTC CASRSGQIYEQYF
TRBJ2-1 TRBV19 TRBD2 - TGTGCCAGTAGTATCAGCGGGAGGTCCTACAATGAGCAGTTCTTC CASSISGRSYNEQFF
TRBJ2-1 TRBV3-1 - many TGTGCCAGCAGCCAAGATTGGAGTTTAGGGAATGAGCAGTTCTTC CASSQDWSLGNEQFF
TRBJ1-5 TRBV19 - - TGTGCCAGTACCTCGGGGGACTCTAGCAATCAGCCCCAGCATTTT CASTSGDSSNQPQHF
TRBJ2-2 TRBV29-1 - many TGCAGCGTACACACCGGGGAGCTGTTTTTT CSVHTGELFF
TRBJ2-1 TRBV5-1 TRBD2 many TGCGCCAGCAGCTCTTCTAGCGGGAGGGGAAAAAACAATGAGCAGTTCTTC CASSSSSGRGKNNEQFF
TRBJ2-5 TRBV27 TRBD2 few TGTGCCAGCAGTTTAAACTTCGGACTAGGCTCGGGAGAGACCCAGTACTTC CASSLNFGLGSGETQYF
TRBJ2-3 TRBV2 - - TGTGCCAGCAGCGGGTTTCTAACGGGGCCAGGAGATACGCAGTATTTT CASSGFLTGPGDTQYF
TRBJ2-2 TRBV27 TRBD2 many TGTGCCAGTCGGACTAGCGTGGGAACCGGGGAGCTGTTTTTT CASRTSVGTGELFF
TRBJ2-3 TRBV2 - - TGTGCCAGCACACGGGAGCAGGGCCCAGATACGCAGTATTTT CASTREQGPDTQYF
TRBJ2-7 TRBV12-3/TRBV12-4 - few TGTGCCAGCAGCCCCCCGGGCTCCTCCTTTTACGAGCAGTACTTC CASSPPGSSFYEQYF
TRBJ1-4 TRBV20-1 TRBD1 few TGCAGTGCTGGACAGGGGGCAGAAGCTAATGAAAAACTGTTTTTT CSAGQGAEANEKLFF
TRBJ2-7 TRBV7-2 TRBD1 - TGTGCCAGCAGCTCAAATGACAGGGGCTACGAGCAGTACTTC CASSSNDRGYEQYF
TRBJ2-1 TRBV7-6 TRBD2 many TGTGCCAGCAGCTCCGGAGGGACTAGCGGGTTGGGGCCCTACAATGAGCAGTTCTTC CASSSGGTSGLGPYNEQFF
TRBJ2-7 TRBV29-1 TRBD2 many TGCAGCGTTGTTAGTGGCCTAGCGGGAGATGAACAGTACTTC CSVVSGLAGDEQYF
TRBJ2-7 TRBV6-5 TRBD2 - TGTGCGAGCAGTTACAAGGCGGGGGTACCCTACGAGCATTACTTC CASSYKAGVPYEHYF
TRBJ2-7 TRBV27 - many TGTGCCTCCAGGGGGGAGGGCTACGAGCAGTACTTC CASRGEGYEQYF
TRBJ2-7 TRBV9 TRBD2 many TGTGCCAGCAGCGTAGGGGTAGCGGGATTCTCCGACGAGCAGTACTTC CASSVGVAGFSDEQYF
TRBJ1-4 TRBV4-2 - few TGTGCCAGCAGCCAAGAGCCGGGGGGCGCGGGAAATGAAAAACTGTTTTTT CASSQEPGGAGNEKLFF
TRBJ1-1 TRBV5-1 TRBD1 - TGCGCCAGCAGCCTATGGACAGGGAGGGATATGAACACTGAAGCTTTCTTT CASSLWTGRDMNTEAFF